This T cell receptor beta chain is drawn from a study of patients and donors after allogeneic stem cell transplantation. The CDR3 contains 13 residues. V lost 4 bases, J lost 0 bases, and 6 bases lay in between. Germline values: CDR1 SEHNR, CDR2 FQNEAQ (reference sequence). One entry per CDR3 protein, called by TCRdb with MiXCR from the RT-PCR reads. The table includes about 90,000 distinct CDR3 sequences, approximately 49% detected once. Sequencing was performed on blood, either unsorted or a sorted T cell fraction (not recorded which). The V gene is TRBV7-9, the J gene TRBJ1-2, with no clear D. The sequence came from a human donor who was either an allogeneic HSCT recipient or a stem cell or donor lymphocyte infusion donor (not recorded which). It is not recorded whose cells these are; they may come from a transplant donor. CDR3: CASSSPSNYGYTF. For the CDR3, the DNA is TGTGCCAGCAGCTCACCTTCTAACTATGGCTACACCTTC.